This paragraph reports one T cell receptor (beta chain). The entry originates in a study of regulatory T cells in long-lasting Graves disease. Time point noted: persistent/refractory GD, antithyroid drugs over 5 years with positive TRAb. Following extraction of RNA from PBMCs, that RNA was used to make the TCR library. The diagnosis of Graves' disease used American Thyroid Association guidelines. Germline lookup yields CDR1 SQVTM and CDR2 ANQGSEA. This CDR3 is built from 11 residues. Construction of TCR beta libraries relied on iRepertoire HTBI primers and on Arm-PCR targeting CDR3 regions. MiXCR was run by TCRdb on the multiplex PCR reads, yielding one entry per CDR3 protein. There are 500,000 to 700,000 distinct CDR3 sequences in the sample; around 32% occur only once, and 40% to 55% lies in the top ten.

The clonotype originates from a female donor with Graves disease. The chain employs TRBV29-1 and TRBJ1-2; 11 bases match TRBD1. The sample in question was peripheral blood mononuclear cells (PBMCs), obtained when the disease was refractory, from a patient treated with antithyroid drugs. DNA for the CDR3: TGCGTGGACAGGGGGCTCTATGGCTACACCTTC. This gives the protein CVDRGLYGYTF.